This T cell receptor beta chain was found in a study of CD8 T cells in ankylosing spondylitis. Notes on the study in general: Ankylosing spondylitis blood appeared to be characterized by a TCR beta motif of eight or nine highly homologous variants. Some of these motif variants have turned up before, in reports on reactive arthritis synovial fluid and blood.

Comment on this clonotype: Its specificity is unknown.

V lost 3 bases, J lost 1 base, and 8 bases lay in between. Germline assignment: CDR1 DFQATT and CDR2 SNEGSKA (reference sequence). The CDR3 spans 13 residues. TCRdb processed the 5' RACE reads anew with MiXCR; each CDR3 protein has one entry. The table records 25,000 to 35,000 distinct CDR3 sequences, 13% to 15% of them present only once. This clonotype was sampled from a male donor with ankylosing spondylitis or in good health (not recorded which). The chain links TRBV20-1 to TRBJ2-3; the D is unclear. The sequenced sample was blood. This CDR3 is CSARPARTDTQYF. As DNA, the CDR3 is TGCAGTGCTAGGCCAGCACGCACAGATACGCAGTATTTT.